This T cell receptor (beta chain) stems from a study of T cells in Graves' hyperthyroidism and ophthalmopathy. Study information: Peripheral blood collection took place at initial diagnosis, before any treatment.

Amplified TCR beta CDR3 regions derived from RNA transcripts. The HTBI set primed first-round TCR CDR3 RT-PCR. In TCRdb, the multiplex PCR reads were re-called with MiXCR into one record per CDR3 protein. The sample includes approximately 300,000 distinct CDR3 sequences, over 15% seen only once; the top ten take about 51%. With regard to this clonotype: Its antigen remains unknown.

Overall study findings and caveats: From stable hyperthyroidism, ophthalmopathy was set apart by a 13 V-J model.

V gave up 2 bases and J gave up 6 bases, with 10 bases separating them. This CDR3 spans 12 amino acids. CDR1 and CDR2 (germline): DFQATT, SNEGSKA (reference sequence). The sample comprised blood. V and J are TRBV20-1 and TRBJ1-1; D uncertain. This receptor was taken from a woman between 55 and 75 years old with Graves' ophthalmopathy. The CDR3 DNA reads TGCAGTGCTAGAAGCGGCCGGGCTGAAGCTTTCTTT. Protein product: CSARSGRAEAFF.